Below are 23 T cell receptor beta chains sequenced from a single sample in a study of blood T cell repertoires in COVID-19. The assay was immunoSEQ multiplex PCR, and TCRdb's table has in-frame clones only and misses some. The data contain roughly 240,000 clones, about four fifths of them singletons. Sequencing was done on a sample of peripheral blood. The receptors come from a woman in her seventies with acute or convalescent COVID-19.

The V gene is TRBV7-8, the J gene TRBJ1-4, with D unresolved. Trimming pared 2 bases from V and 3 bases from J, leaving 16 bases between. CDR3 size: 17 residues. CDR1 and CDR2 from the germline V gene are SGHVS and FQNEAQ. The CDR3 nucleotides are TGTGCCAGCAGCTTAAACTACTTTGACCGACCTAATGAAAAACTGTTTTTT. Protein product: CASSLNYFDRPNEKLFF.

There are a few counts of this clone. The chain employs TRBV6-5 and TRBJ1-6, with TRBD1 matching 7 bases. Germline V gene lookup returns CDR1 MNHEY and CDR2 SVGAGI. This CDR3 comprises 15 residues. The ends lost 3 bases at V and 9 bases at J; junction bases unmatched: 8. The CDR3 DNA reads TGTGCCAGCAGTTATAGACAGGGTTATGGTTCACCCCTCCACTTT. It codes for CASSYRQGYGSPLHF.

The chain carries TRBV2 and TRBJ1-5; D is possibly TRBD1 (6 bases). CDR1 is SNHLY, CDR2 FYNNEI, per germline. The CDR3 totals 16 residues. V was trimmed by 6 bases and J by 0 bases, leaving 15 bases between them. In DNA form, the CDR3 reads TGTGCCAGCAGGCTCCGGGGGGCACATAGCAATCAGCCCCAGCATTTT. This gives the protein CASRLRGAHSNQPQHF.

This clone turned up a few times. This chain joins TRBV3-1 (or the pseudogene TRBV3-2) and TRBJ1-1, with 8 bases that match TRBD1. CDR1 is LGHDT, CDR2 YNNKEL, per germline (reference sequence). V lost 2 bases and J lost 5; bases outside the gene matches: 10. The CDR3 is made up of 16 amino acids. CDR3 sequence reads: CASSQRRRTGRTEAFF. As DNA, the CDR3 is TGTGCCAGCAGCCAAAGGAGGCGGACAGGGCGTACTGAAGCTTTCTTT.

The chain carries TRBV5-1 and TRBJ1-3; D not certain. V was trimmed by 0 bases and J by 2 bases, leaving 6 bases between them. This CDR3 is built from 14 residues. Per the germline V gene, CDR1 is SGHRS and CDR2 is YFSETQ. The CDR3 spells CASSLGQAGNTIYF. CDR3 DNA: TGCGCCAGCAGCTTGGGCCAGGCTGGAAACACCATATATTTT.

The CDR3 spells CASSGLSGSPLHF. The DNA of the CDR3 is TGTGCCAGCAGCGGGCTTTCAGGTTCACCCCTCCACTTT. The chain links TRBV21-1 to TRBJ1-6; the DNA was not compared with TRBD1, the D call given in the table. TRBV21-1 is listed as a pseudogene. This CDR3 has 13 residues.

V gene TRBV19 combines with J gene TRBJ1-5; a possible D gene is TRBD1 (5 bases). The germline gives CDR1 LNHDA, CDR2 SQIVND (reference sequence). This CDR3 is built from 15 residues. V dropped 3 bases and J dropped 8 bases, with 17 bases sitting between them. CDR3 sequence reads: CASSIFISQGEPQHF. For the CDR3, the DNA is TGTGCCAGTAGTATTTTCATTAGTCAAGGGGAGCCCCAGCATTTT.

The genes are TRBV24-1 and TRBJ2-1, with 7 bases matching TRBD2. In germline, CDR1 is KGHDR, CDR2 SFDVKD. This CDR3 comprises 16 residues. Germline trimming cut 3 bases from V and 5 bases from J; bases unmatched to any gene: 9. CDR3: CATSDPLRGTNNEQFF. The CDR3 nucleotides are TGTGCCACCAGTGATCCCCTCCGGGGGACTAACAATGAGCAGTTCTTC.

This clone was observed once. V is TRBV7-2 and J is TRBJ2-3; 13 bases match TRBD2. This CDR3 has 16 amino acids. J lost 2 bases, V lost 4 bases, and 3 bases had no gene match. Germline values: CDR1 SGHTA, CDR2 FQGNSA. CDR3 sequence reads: CASSSGLAGTTDTQYF. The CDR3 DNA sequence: TGTGCCAGCAGCTCGGGACTAGCGGGAACCACAGATACGCAGTATTTT.

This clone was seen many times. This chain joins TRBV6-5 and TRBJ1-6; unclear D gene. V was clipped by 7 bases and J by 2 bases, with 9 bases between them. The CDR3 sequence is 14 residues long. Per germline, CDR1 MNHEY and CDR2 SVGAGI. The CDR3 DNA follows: TGTGCCAGCACAATGGGAGCCTATAATTCACCCCTCCACTTT. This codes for CASTMGAYNSPLHF.

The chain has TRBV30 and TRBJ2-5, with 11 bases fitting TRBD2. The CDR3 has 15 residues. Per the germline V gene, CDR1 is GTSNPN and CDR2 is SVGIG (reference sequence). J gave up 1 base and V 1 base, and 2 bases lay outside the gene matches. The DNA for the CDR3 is TGTGCCTGGAGTGCTAGCGGGGGGCTCCAAGAGACCCAGTACTTC. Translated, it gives CAWSASGGLQETQYF.

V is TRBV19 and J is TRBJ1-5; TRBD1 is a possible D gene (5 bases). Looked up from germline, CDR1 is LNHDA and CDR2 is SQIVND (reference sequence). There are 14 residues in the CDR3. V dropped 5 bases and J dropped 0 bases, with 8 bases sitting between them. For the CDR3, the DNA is TGTGCCAGTAGTTGGGGCGATAGCAATCAGCCCCAGCATTTT. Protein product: CASSWGDSNQPQHF.

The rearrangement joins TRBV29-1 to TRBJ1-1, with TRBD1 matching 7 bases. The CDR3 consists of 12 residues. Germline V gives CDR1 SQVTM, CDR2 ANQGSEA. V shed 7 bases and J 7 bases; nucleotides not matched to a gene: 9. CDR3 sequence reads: CSAGQERGEAFF. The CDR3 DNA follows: TGCAGCGCTGGACAGGAAAGGGGTGAAGCTTTCTTT.

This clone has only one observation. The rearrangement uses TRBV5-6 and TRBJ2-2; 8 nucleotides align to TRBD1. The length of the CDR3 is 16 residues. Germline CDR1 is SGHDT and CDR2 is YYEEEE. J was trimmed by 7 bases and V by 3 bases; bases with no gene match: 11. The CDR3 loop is CASSSVGTGEIGELFF. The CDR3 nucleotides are TGTGCCAGCAGCTCAGTCGGGACAGGCGAGATCGGGGAGCTGTTTTTT.

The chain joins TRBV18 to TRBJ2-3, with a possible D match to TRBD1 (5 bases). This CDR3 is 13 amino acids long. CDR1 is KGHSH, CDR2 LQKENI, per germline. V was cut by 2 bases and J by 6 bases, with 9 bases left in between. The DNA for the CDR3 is TGTGCCAGCTCACCAGGCCAGGGCGATACGCAGTATTTT. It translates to CASSPGQGDTQYF.

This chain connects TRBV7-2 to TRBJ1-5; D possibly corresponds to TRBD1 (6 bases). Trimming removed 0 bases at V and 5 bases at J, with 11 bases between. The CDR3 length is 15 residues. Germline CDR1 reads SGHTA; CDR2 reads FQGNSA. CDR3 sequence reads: CASSLALQGHQPQHF. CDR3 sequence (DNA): TGTGCCAGCAGCTTAGCGTTACAGGGTCATCAGCCCCAGCATTTT.

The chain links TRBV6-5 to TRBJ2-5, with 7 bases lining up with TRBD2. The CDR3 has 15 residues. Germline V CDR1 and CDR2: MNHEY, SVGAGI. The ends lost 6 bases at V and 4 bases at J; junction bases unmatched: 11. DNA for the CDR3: TGTGCCAGCAGATCCTGGGGGGGGAAAGGAGAGACCCAGTACTTC. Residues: CASRSWGGKGETQYF.

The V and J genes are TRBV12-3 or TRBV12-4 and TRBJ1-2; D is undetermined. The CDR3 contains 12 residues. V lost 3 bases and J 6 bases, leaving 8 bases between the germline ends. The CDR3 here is CASSFSGNGYTF. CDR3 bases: TGTGCCAGCAGTTTTTCCGGGAATGGCTACACCTTC.

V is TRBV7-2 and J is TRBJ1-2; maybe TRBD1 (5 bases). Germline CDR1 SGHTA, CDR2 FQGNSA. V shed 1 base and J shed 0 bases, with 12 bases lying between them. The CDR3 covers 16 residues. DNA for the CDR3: TGTGCCAGCAGCTTAGGAAGGGGCAGACCTAACTATGGCTACACCTTC. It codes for CASSLGRGRPNYGYTF.

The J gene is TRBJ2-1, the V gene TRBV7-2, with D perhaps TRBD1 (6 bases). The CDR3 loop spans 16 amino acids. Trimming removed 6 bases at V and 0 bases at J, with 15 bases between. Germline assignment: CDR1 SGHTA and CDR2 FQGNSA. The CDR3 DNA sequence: TGTGCCAGCAGTCAGGGGTCCACGAGCTCCTACAATGAGCAGTTCTTC. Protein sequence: CASSQGSTSSYNEQFF.

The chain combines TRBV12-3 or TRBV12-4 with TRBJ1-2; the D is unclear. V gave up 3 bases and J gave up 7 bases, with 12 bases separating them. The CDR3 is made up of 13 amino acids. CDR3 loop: CASSFPGVRGYTF. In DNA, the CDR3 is TGTGCCAGCAGTTTCCCGGGAGTACGTGGCTACACCTTC.

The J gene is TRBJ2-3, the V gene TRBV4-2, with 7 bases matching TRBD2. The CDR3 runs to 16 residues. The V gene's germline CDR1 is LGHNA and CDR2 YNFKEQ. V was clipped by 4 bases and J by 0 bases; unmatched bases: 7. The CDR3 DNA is TGTGCCAGCAGCCCCCGTGGGCGGGGGAGCACAGATACGCAGTATTTT. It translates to CASSPRGRGSTDTQYF.

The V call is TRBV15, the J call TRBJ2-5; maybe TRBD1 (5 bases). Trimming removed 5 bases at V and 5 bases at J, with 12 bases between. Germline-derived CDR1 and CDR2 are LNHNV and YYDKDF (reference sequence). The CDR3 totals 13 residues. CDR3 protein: CATSEGAMETQYF. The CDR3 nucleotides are TGTGCCACCAGCGAAGGGGCTATGGAGACCCAGTACTTC.